The 7 T cell receptor beta chains below come from one sample, sequenced in a study of T cell responses to AZD1222 COVID-19 vaccine. Profiled with immunoSEQ multiplex PCR; TCRdb holds only in-frame clones, not every one. The sample records roughly 180,000 clones, around 92% being singletons. The sequences come from peripheral blood, collected on day 0 of AZD1222 vaccination. These receptors were collected from an adult in good health.

The V and J genes are TRBV7-2 and TRBJ2-3; no firm D call. The CDR3 consists of 13 residues. Trimming pared 8 bases from V and 7 bases from J, leaving 16 bases between. Germline-derived CDR1 and CDR2 are SGHTA and FQGNSA. CDR3 residues: CASQPAGGHTQYF. Written as DNA, the CDR3 is TGTGCCAGCCAGCCGGCTGGCGGACATACGCAGTATTTT.

The chain is built from TRBV12-5 and TRBJ2-1; TRBD2 matches 10 bases. Germline assignment: CDR1 LGHNT and CDR2 FRNRAP. This CDR3 spans 14 amino acids. With V trimmed by 6 bases and J by 7 bases, 6 bases remained unmatched. CDR3 nucleotide sequence: TGTGCTAGTGGACCAGCGGGAGGGTCGAATGAGCAGTTCTTC. Protein product: CASGPAGGSNEQFF.

The rearrangement uses TRBV3-1 (or the pseudogene TRBV3-2) and TRBJ2-2, with 9 bases aligning to TRBD2. The CDR3 length is 17 residues. Germline assignment: CDR1 LGHDT and CDR2 YNNKEL (reference sequence). With V trimmed by 2 bases and J by 4 bases, 8 bases remained unmatched. The CDR3 nucleotides read TGTGCCAGCAGCCAAATTGCGGGAGGGCCGGGCACCGGGGAGCTGTTTTTT. It encodes CASSQIAGGPGTGELFF.

This rearrangement joins TRBV21-1 to TRBJ1-4; the D segment call TRBD1 is taken from the table without a DNA check. TRBV21-1 is shown as a pseudogene. The CDR3 spans 16 residues. Written as DNA, the CDR3 is TGTGCCAGCAGCAAAGGAATTCAGGGGTACCATGAAAAACTGTTTTTT. Translation gives CASSKGIQGYHEKLFF.

V and J are TRBV21-1 and TRBJ2-7; TRBD1, as called in the table, went unchecked against the DNA. TRBV21-1 is listed as a pseudogene. The CDR3 totals 18 residues. The CDR3 here is CASSKVSHRDTLTYEQYF. DNA for the CDR3: TGTGCCAGCAGCAAAGTCAGCCACCGGGACACCCTGACCTACGAGCAGTACTTC.

The chain combines TRBV5-5 with TRBJ2-5; perhaps TRBD1 as D (6 bases). CDR1 and CDR2 (germline): SGHKS, YYEKEE (reference sequence). The CDR3 is 13 amino acids. The V and J ends lost 4 bases and 5 bases respectively, with 12 bases between them. The CDR3 coding sequence is TGTGCCAGCAGCAGTACTGGGGGCGAGACCCAGTACTTC. Protein sequence: CASSSTGGETQYF.

The V call is TRBV5-4, the J call TRBJ1-2; D call uncertain. Germline-derived CDR1 and CDR2 are SGHNT and YYREEE (reference sequence). The CDR3 covers 13 residues. V lost 1 base and J lost 2, with 6 bases in between. The CDR3 spells CASSLPPNYGYTF. CDR3 in DNA: TGTGCCAGCAGCTTGCCCCCGAACTATGGCTACACCTTC.